This T cell receptor beta chain was sequenced for a study of T cells after yellow fever vaccination. Notes on the study in general: Clonotype sharing between CD4 and CD8 compartments was small. Most clones from primary vaccination resurfaced after the booster (under 97% CD4, over 75% CD8).

Germline loops: CDR1 DFQATT, CDR2 SNEGSKA (reference sequence). The CDR3 contains 13 residues. The V and J ends lost 0 bases and 3 bases respectively, with 9 bases between them. The sample holds a few counts of this clonotype. Its antigen is not known. TCRdb reanalysed the 5' RACE reads using MiXCR and keeps one entry per CDR3 protein. The sample records some 400,000 distinct CDR3 sequences, roughly a sixth being singletons. The source was PBMCs, collected before the yellow fever booster vaccination. J is TRBJ2-7 and V is TRBV20-1; unclear D gene. The receptor's source is a man between 18 and 29 years old who received the YFV17D yellow fever vaccine. The DNA of the CDR3 is TGCAGTGCTAGAGATAGAACAAACTACGAGCAGTACGTC. Translation: CSARDRTNYEQYV.